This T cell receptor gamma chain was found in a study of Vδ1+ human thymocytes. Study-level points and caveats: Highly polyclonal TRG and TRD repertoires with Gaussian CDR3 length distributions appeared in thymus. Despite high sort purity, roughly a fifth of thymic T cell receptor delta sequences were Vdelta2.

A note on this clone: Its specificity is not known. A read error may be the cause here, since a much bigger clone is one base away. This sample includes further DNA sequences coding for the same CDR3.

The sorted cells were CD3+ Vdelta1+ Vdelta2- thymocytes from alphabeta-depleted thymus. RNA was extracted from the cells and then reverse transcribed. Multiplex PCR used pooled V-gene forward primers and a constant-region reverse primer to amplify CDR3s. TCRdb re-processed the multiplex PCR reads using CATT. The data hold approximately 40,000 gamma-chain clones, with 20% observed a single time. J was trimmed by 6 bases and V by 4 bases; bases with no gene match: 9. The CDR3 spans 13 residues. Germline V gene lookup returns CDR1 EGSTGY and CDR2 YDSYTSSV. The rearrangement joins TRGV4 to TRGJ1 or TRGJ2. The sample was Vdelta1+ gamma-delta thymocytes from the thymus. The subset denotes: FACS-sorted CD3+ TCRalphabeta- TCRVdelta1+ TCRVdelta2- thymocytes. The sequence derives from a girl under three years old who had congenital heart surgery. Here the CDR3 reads CATWDGPSYKKLF. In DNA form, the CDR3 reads TGTGCCACCTGGGACGGGCCCTCTTATAAGAAACTCTTT.